This T cell receptor (beta chain) was sequenced during a study of shared clonotypes between healthy human individuals. Trimming cost V 4 bases and J 4 bases, with 13 bases left between them. This CDR3 comprises 14 residues. Germline V gene data show CDR1 as MDHEN and CDR2 as SYDVKM. It was into CD45RA+ naive and CD45RA-negative memory subsets that the CD4+ cells were split. The repertoire was sequenced with immunoSEQ multiplex PCR; TCRdb's copy has only in-frame clones and lacks some. The table has roughly 1.4 million clones, less than 99% seen once; the top ten hold about 0.35%. The receptor's source is a young man in good health. Sequences were obtained from naive CD4+ T cells sorted from blood. Subset described: CD45RA+ positively selected. This chain joins TRBV28 and TRBJ1-2, with D perhaps matching TRBD1 (6 bases). The CDR3, as DNA: TGTGCCAGCAGTTCCTTGGACAGATTCTATGGCTACACCTTC. It translates to CASSSLDRFYGYTF.